This entry lists 3 T cell receptor beta chains sequenced from one sample in a study of blood T cell repertoires in COVID-19. The repertoire was sequenced with immunoSEQ multiplex PCR; TCRdb's copy has only in-frame clones and lacks some. The repertoire includes about 120,000 clones, around nine tenths of them detected once, and about 3.5% sits in the top ten. The sequencing sample was made of peripheral blood. These receptors came from a man in his fifties or sixties with active COVID-19.

V and J are TRBV27 and TRBJ2-3; 11 bases line up with TRBD2. Trimming took 5 bases from V and 1 from J; bases not matched to a gene: 5. Germline V lookup: CDR1 MNHEY, CDR2 SMNVEV (reference sequence). The CDR3 loop spans 16 amino acids. The DNA for the CDR3 is TGTGCCAGCAGTCTAGGGACTAGCGGACGCACAGATACGCAGTATTTT. Encoded protein: CASSLGTSGRTDTQYF.

This chain connects TRBV24-1 to TRBJ1-2; D is possibly TRBD1 (5 bases). The CDR3 has 16 residues. Germline V gene sequence: CDR1 KGHDR, CDR2 SFDVKD. The ends were cut back, 9 bases at V and 7 bases at J, with 26 bases in the middle. CDR3 loop: CATQAAVGGDLGGYTF. The CDR3, as DNA: TGTGCCACCCAAGCCGCGGTGGGAGGGGATCTTGGTGGCTACACCTTC.

In this sample, this clone turned up once. V and J are TRBV11-2 and TRBJ1-1; unclear D gene. CDR3 length: 10 amino acids. From germline, CDR1 is SGHAT and CDR2 FQNNGV. V lost 1 base and J 10 bases, leaving 4 bases between the germline ends. CDR3 loop: CASSLVAAFF. CDR3 nucleotide sequence: TGTGCCAGCAGCTTAGTGGCAGCTTTCTTT.